The source of this TCR beta chain is a study of T cell changes during pregnancy in multiple sclerosis. Sequenced by immunoSEQ multiplex PCR; TCRdb stores in-frame clones only, minus some. Here the sample spans 35,000 to 45,000 clones, 70% to 90% being singletons. The V gene end was trimmed by 6 bases and the J gene end by 2 bases; junction bases not matched to a gene: 5. Germline V gives CDR1 SNHLY, CDR2 FYNNEI. This CDR3 has 14 residues. This clonotype was sampled from a female donor with multiple sclerosis, enrolled in a pregnancy study. The chain combines TRBV2 with TRBJ2-3; 7 bases align to TRBD1. The specimen was CD4+ T cells from peripheral blood mononuclear cells, collected in the first trimester of pregnancy. CDR3 protein: CASRLTGNTDTQYF. The CDR3 DNA is TGTGCCAGCAGATTGACAGGGAACACAGATACGCAGTATTTT.